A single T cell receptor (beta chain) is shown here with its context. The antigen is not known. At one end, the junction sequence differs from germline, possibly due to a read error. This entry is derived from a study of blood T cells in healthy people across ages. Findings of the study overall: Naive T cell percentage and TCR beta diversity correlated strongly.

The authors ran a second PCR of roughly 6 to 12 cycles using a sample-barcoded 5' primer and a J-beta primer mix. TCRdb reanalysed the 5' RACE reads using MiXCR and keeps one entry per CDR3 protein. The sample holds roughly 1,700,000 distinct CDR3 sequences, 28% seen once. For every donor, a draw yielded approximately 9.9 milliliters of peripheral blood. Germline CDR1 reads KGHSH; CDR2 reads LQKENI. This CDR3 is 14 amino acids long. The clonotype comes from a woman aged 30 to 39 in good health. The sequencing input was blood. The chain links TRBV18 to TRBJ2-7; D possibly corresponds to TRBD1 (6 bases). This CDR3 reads CASSDGNRVHEQDF. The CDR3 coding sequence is TGTGCCAGCTCCGATGGAAACAGGGTTCACGAGCAGGACTTC.